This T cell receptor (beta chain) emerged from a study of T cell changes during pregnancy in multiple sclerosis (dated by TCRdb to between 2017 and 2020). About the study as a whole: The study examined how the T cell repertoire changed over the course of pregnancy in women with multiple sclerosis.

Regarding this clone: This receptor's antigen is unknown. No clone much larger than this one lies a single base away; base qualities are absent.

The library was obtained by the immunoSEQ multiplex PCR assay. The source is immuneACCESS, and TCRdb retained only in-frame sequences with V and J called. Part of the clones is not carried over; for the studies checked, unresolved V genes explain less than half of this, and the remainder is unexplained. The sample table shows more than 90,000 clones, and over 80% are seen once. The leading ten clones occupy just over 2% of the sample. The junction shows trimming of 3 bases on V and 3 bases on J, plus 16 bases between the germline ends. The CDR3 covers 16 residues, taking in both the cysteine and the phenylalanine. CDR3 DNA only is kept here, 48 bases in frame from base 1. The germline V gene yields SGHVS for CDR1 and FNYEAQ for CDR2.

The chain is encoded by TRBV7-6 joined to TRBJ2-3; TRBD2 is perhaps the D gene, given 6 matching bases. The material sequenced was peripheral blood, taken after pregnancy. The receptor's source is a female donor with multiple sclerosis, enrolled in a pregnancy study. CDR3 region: CASSFSGPGRTDTQYF. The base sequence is TGTGCCAGCAGCTTTAGTGGGCCAGGGAGGACAGATACGCAGTATTTT.